This T cell receptor beta chain was profiled in a study of technical replicates of blood from a handful of donors. Some clones are missing from TCRdb's copy, which holds only in-frame ones; the method was immunoSEQ multiplex PCR. The sample contains approximately 65,000 clones, around 87% of which appear only once. This CDR3 is 12 amino acids long. The germline gives CDR1 LGHNA, CDR2 YSLEER. Trimming removed 3 bases at V and 7 bases at J, with 9 bases between. The chain joins TRBV4-3 to TRBJ1-2; D is unclear. The specimen sequenced was PBMCs. The TCR originated in a human donor in good health. Some clones in this sample may be carry-over from other donors' samples. The CDR3, as DNA: TGCGCCAGCAGCCAGGGAGTTGGTGGCTACACCTTC. Its translation: CASSQGVGGYTF.